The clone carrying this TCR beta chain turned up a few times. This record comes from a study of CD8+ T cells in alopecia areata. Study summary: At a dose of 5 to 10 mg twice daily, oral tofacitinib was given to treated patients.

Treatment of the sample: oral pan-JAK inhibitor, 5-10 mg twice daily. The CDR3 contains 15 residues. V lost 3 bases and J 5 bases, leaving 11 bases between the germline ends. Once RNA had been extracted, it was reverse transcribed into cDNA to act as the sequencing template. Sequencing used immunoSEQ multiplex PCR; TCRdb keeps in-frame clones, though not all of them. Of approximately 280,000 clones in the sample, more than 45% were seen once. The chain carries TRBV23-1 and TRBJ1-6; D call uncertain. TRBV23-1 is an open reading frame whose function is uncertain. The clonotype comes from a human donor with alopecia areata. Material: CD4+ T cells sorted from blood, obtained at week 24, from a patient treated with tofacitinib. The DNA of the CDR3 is TGCGCCAGCAGTCATCAATACATGAATAATTCACCCCTCCACTTT. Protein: CASSHQYMNNSPLHF.